This T cell receptor (beta chain) was sequenced during a study of early T cells in non-severe SARS-CoV-2 infection. Study context: Sequencing input comprised bulk RNA from unsorted whole blood; chain pairing was not available.

This clonotype showed up many times. Using its own MiXCR run on the 5' RACE reads, TCRdb lists one record per CDR3 protein. This table has around 26,000 distinct CDR3 sequences, about 4% appearing once. Germline lookup yields CDR1 MNHEY and CDR2 SVGAGI. V was trimmed by 0 bases and J by 4 bases, leaving 4 bases between them. The CDR3 length is 13 residues. Sequenced: whole blood. The origin of this receptor is an adult who was a healthcare worker with PCR-confirmed SARS-CoV-2 infection or an uninfected control (not recorded which). This chain links TRBV6-5 with TRBJ2-1; D ambiguous. Here the CDR3 DNA reads TGTGCCAGCAGTTACTCCCGTTACAATGAGCAGTTCTTC. It yields the protein CASSYSRYNEQFF.